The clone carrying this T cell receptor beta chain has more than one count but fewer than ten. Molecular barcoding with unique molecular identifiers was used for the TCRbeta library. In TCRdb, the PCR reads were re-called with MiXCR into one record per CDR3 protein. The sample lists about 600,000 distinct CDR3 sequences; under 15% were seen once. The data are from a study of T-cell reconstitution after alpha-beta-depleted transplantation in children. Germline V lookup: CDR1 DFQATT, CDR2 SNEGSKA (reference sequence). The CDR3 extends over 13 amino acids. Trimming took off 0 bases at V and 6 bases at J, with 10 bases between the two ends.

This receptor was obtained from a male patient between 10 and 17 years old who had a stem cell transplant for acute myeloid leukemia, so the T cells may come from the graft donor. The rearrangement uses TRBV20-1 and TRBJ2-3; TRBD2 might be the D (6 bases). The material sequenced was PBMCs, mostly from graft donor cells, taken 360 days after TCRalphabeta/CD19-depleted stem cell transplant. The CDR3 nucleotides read TGCAGTGCTAGAGATGGCCGGGAGGATACGCAGTATTTT. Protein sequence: CSARDGREDTQYF.